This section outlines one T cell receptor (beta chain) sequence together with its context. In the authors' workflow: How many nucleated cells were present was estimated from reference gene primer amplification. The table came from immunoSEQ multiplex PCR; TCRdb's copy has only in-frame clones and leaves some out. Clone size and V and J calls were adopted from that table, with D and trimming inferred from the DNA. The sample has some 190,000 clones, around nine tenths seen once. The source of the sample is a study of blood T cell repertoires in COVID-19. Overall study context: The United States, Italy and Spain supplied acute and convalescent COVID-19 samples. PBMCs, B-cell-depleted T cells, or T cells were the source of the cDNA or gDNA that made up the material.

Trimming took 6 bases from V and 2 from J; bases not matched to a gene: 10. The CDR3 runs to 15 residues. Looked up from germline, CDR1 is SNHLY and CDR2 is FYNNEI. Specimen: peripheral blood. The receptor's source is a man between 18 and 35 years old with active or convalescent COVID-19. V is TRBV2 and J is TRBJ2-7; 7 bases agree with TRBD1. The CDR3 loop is CASRQGFSITYEQYF. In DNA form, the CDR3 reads TGTGCCAGCAGACAGGGGTTCTCTATCACCTACGAGCAGTACTTC.